This TCR beta chain was retrieved from a study of blood T cell repertoires in COVID-19. The overall study: Sites across the United States, Italy and Spain contributed samples from acute and convalescent COVID-19.

Clones were read by immunoSEQ multiplex PCR, and TCRdb kept only the in-frame ones, dropping some. The sample lists approximately 350,000 clones, roughly 90% seen once, with around 2.8% in the top ten. The CDR3 is made up of 14 amino acids. Trimming left V 4 bases short and J 4 bases short, with 14 bases between. Germline assignment: CDR1 SGHDT and CDR2 YYEEEE. Sequenced input: peripheral blood. The source of this sequence is a woman in her twenties or thirties with COVID-19, enrolled during active disease. This chain connects TRBV5-6 to TRBJ1-2; D gene uncertain. The CDR3 spells CASSPSAAVYGYTF. Written as DNA, the CDR3 is TGTGCCAGCAGCCCCTCAGCGGCGGTCTATGGCTACACCTTC.